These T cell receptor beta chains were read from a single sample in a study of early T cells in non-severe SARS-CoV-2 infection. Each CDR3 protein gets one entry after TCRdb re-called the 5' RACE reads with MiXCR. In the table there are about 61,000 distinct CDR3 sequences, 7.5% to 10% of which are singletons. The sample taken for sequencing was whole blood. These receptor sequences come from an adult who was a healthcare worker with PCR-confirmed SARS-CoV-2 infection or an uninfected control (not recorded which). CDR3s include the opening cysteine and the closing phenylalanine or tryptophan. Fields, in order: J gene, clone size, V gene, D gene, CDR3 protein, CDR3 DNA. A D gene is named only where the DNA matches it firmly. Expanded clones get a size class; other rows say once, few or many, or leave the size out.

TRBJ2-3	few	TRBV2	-	CASSEDGKSTDTQYF	TGTGCCAGCAGTGAAGACGGGAAGAGCACAGATACGCAGTATTTT
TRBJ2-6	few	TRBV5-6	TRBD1	CASSFRATGINPGANVLTF	TGTGCCAGCAGCTTCCGAGCGACAGGGATTAATCCTGGGGCCAACGTCCTGACTTTC
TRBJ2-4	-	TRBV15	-	CATRDDAMLAKNIQYF	TGTGCCACCAGAGACGACGCGATGTTAGCCAAAAACATTCAGTACTTC
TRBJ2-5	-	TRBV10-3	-	CAISETETQYF	TGTGCCATCAGTGAGACTGAGACCCAGTACTTC
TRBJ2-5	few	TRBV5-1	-	CASSTDQETQYF	TGCGCCAGCAGCACTGATCAAGAGACCCAGTACTTC
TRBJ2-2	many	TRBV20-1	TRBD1	CSAGQGLTGELFF	TGCAGTGCGGGACAGGGTCTTACCGGGGAGCTGTTTTTT
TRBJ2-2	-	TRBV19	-	CASRGGTGELFF	TGTGCCAGTCGAGGGGGCACCGGGGAGCTGTTTTTT
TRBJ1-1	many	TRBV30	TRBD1	CAWRVWDRLNTEAFF	TGTGCCTGGAGAGTGTGGGACAGACTGAACACTGAAGCTTTCTTT
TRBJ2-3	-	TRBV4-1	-	CASSQGRGGGGTDTQYF	TGCGCCAGCAGCCAAGGAAGGGGTGGCGGGGGCACAGATACGCAGTATTTT
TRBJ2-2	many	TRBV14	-	CASSQQVRTGELFF	TGTGCCAGCAGCCAACAGGTGCGGACCGGGGAGCTGTTTTTT
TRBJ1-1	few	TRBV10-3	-	CAIRIQGANTEAFF	TGTGCCATCAGAATACAGGGTGCGAACACTGAAGCTTTCTTT
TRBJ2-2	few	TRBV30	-	CAWSVLTNTGELFF	TGTGCCTGGAGTGTACTCACGAACACCGGGGAGCTGTTTTTT
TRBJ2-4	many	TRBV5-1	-	CASSVTGPLGNIQYF	TGCGCCAGCAGCGTCACAGGGCCCTTGGGAAACATTCAGTACTTC
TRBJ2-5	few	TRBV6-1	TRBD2	CASSELAGGSKRTQYF	TGTGCCAGCAGTGAGCTAGCGGGGGGATCGAAGAGAACCCAGTACTTC
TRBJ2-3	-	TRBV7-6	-	CAVARISTDTQYF	TGTGCCGTAGCCAGAATCAGCACAGATACGCAGTATTTT
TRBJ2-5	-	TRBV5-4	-	CASSPSWLSLQETQYF	TGTGCCAGCAGCCCCTCCTGGCTATCCCTCCAAGAGACCCAGTACTTC
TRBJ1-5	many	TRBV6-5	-	CASSGGGQPQHF	TGTGCCAGCTCGGGGGGGGGTCAGCCCCAGCATTTT
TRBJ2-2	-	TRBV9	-	CASSVGEADRGGELFF	TGTGCCAGCAGCGTAGGAGAGGCCGATAGAGGCGGGGAGCTGTTTTTT
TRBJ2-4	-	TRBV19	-	CASSITWGNIQYF	TGTGCCAGTAGTATTACGTGGGGAAACATTCAGTACTTC
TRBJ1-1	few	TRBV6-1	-	CASSSRGGTKNTEAFF	TGTGCCAGCAGTTCACGAGGTGGGACAAAGAACACTGAAGCTTTCTTT
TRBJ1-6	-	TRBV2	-	CASSHGRVNSPLHF	TGTGCCAGCAGCCACGGGAGGGTTAATTCACCCCTCCACTTT
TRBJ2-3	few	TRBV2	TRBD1	CASSARIQGALGTDTQYF	TGTGCCAGCAGTGCAAGGATTCAGGGGGCGCTGGGCACAGATACGCAGTATTTT
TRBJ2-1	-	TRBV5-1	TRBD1	CASSPTGGLSYNEQFF	TGCGCCAGCAGTCCAACAGGGGGCCTCTCCTACAATGAGCAGTTCTTC
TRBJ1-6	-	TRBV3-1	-	CASSQDADGTPLHF	TGTGCCAGCAGCCAAGATGCGGATGGAACACCCCTCCACTTT
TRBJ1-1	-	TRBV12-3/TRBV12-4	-	CASSLGGGASTEAFF	TGTGCCAGCAGTTTAGGTGGGGGGGCATCGACTGAAGCTTTCTTT
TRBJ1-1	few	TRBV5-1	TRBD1	CASSPGQGTWEAFF	TGCGCCAGCAGCCCGGGACAGGGGACATGGGAAGCTTTCTTT
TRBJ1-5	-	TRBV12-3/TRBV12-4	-	CASSSASGWQPQHF	TGTGCCAGCAGTTCCGCATCGGGGTGGCAGCCCCAGCATTTT
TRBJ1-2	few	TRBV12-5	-	CASGLVPGGYTF	TGTGCTAGTGGTTTGGTACCTGGTGGCTACACCTTC
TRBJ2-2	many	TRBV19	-	CASSLGSNTGELFF	TGTGCCAGTAGTTTGGGATCGAACACCGGGGAGCTGTTTTTT
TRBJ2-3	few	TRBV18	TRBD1	CASSPPITQGAQGTQYF	TGTGCCAGCTCACCACCGATTACACAGGGGGCCCAGGGGACGCAGTATTTT
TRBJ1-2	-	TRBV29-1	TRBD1	CSVRSTDRGYGYTF	TGCAGCGTGAGGTCCACGGACAGGGGCTATGGCTACACCTTC
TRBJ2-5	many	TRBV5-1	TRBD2	CASSLRASGGTYQETQYF	TGCGCCAGCAGCTTGAGGGCTAGCGGGGGGACCTACCAAGAGACCCAGTACTTC
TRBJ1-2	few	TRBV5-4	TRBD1	CASSLFTRQGTSYGYTF	TGTGCCAGCAGCTTATTTACGAGACAGGGAACGAGCTATGGCTACACCTTC
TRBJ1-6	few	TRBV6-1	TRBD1	CASYDREGMSPLHF	TGTGCCAGTTATGACAGGGAGGGGATGTCACCCCTCCACTTT
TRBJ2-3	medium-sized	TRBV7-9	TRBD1	CASSPRGPDTQYF	TGTGCCAGCAGCCCCAGGGGGCCAGATACGCAGTATTTT
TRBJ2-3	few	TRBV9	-	CASSGGLPTDTQYF	TGTGCCAGCAGCGGTGGTTTGCCCACAGATACGCAGTATTTT
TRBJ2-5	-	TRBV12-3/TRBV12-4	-	CASSLVSGRSFQETQYF	TGTGCCAGCAGTTTAGTTAGTGGACGGAGTTTCCAAGAGACCCAGTACTTC
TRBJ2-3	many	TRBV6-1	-	CASSGGYRENTQYF	TGTGCCAGCAGTGGAGGGTACAGGGAGAATACGCAGTATTTT
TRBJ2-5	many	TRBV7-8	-	CASSWPDSTQYF	TGTGCCAGCAGCTGGCCGGACAGTACCCAGTACTTC
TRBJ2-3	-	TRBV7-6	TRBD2	CASSPRLAGGPITSTDTQYF	TGTGCCAGCAGCCCCAGACTAGCGGGGGGGCCAATTACTAGCACAGATACGCAGTATTTT
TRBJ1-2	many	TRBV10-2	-	CATSEIQGGYTF	TGCGCCACCTCGGAGATACAGGGAGGCTACACCTTC
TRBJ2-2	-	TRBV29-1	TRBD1	CSVGQTGVGGELFF	TGCAGCGTTGGCCAGACAGGGGTCGGCGGGGAGCTGTTTTTT
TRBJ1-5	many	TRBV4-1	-	CASSQDRNQPQHF	TGCGCCAGCAGCCAAGACCGCAATCAGCCCCAGCATTTT
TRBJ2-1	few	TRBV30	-	CAWSRPPSDNEQFF	TGTGCCTGGAGTCGTCCTCCGTCGGACAATGAGCAGTTCTTC
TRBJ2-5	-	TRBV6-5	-	CASSYAMEETQYF	TGTGCCAGCAGTTACGCCATGGAAGAGACCCAGTACTTC
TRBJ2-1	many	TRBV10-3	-	CAIRAKFGDEQFF	TGTGCCATCCGGGCTAAATTTGGGGATGAGCAGTTCTTC
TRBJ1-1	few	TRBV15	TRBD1	CATSRDPPFGTGNTEAFF	TGTGCCACCAGCAGAGATCCACCATTTGGGACAGGGAACACTGAAGCTTTCTTT
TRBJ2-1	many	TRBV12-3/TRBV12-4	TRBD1	CASTWTGLAYSYNEQFF	TGTGCCAGCACATGGACAGGACTGGCCTACTCCTACAATGAGCAGTTCTTC
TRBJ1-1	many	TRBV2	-	CASSLDRKTEAFF	TGTGCCAGCAGTCTCGACAGGAAGACTGAAGCTTTCTTT